The 21 T cell receptor beta chains in this list originate from one sample, sequenced in a study of blood T cell repertoires in COVID-19. This table comes from immunoSEQ multiplex PCR, and its TCRdb copy is limited to in-frame clones, with some not included. Among some 320,000 clones listed, approximately 87% were seen once. The sample consisted of peripheral blood. These receptors all stem from a woman aged 45-59 years who had recovered from COVID-19.

The chain is built from TRBV12-2 and TRBJ1-6. TRBV12-2 is classified as a pseudogene. This CDR3 contains 15 residues. CDR3 nucleotide sequence: TGTGCAAGTCGCTTCGAGGAGGGTGGGAATTCACCCCTCCACTTT. This codes for CASRFEEGGNSPLHF.

The chain has TRBV28 and TRBJ2-3; 9 bases are shared with TRBD2. The junction had 11 bases not matched to a gene; V was cut back by 6 bases and J by 4 bases. Germline V gene sequence: CDR1 MDHEN, CDR2 SYDVKM. CDR3 length equals 16 residues. The DNA for the CDR3 is TGTGCCAGCAGACATACTAGCGGGTGGAGGGCAGATACGCAGTATTTT. Protein sequence: CASRHTSGWRADTQYF.

The chain uses TRBV6-6 and TRBJ2-3; the D gene is possibly TRBD2 (5 bases). CDR1 and CDR2 from the germline V gene are MNHNY and SVGAGI (reference sequence). The CDR3 totals 14 residues. Trimming stripped 5 bases from V and 2 bases from J, with 11 bases between. The CDR3 nucleotides read TGTGCCAGCAGTGAGGGATTGCCCACAGATACGCAGTATTTT. Translating it yields CASSEGLPTDTQYF.

J is TRBJ1-5 and V is TRBV6-5, with D maybe TRBD1 (6 bases). V dropped 11 bases and J dropped 6 bases, with 17 bases sitting between them. In germline, CDR1 is MNHEY, CDR2 SVGAGI. The CDR3 runs to 13 residues. CDR3 DNA sequence: TGTGCCGCGGTTAGCAGGGGAATTCAGCCCCAGCATTTT. This encodes CAAVSRGIQPQHF.

The rearrangement uses TRBV29-1 and TRBJ2-5; tentative D call: TRBD1 (5 bases). CDR1 and CDR2 (germline): SQVTM, ANQGSEA. The CDR3 contains 13 residues. V lost 1 base, J lost 4 bases, and 10 bases lay in between. CDR3 coding DNA: TGCAGCGTTGAAGGATTGCAGGGAGAGACCCAGTACTTC. Protein: CSVEGLQGETQYF.

The chain has TRBV4-2 and TRBJ2-7; 14 nucleotides align to TRBD2. This CDR3 region has 17 residues. J lost 3 bases, V lost 2 bases, and 6 bases had no gene match. Germline V CDR1 and CDR2: LGHNA, YNFKEQ. DNA for the CDR3: TGTGCCAGCAGCCAATCTACCGGGACTAGCGGGAGCTACGAGCAGTACTTC. Its translation is CASSQSTGTSGSYEQYF.

The chain joins TRBV12-3 or TRBV12-4 to TRBJ2-7, with 8 bases that match TRBD1. The CDR3 covers 13 residues. V shed 3 bases, J shed 4 bases, and the junction held 2 bases outside the gene matches. As DNA, the CDR3 is TGTGCCAGCAGTTTGAACAGGGGGTACGAGCAGTACTTC. Protein: CASSLNRGYEQYF.

CDR3 nucleotides: TGTGCCAGCAGCTTAGTTCAAGGTAGCGGGGGGCCGAGTCGCTACGAGCAGTACTTC. Translation: CASSLVQGSGGPSRYEQYF. V and J are TRBV7-2 and TRBJ2-7; 10 nucleotides line up with TRBD2. This CDR3 is built from 19 residues. Germline CDR1 is SGHTA and CDR2 is FQGNSA. With V trimmed by 1 base and J by 3 bases, 15 bases remained unmatched. Using reference TRBV7-2 and TRBJ2-7 for the parts outside the CDR3, the full variable domain is GAGVSQSPSNKVTEKGKDVELRCDPISGHTALYWYRQSLGQGLEFLIYFQGNSAPDKSGLPSDRFSAERTGGSVSTLTIQRTQQEDSAVYLCASSLVQGSGGPSRYEQYFGPGTRLTVT.

This sequence joins TRBV28 and TRBJ2-1, with 9 bases identical to TRBD2. This CDR3 has 15 residues. V was clipped by 6 bases and J by 5 bases; unmatched bases: 8. Germline CDR1 MDHEN, CDR2 SYDVKM. DNA for the CDR3: TGTGCCAGCAGCCCTAGCCTAGCGGGAAACAATGAGCAGTTCTTC. It specifies CASSPSLAGNNEQFF.

Only one count was recorded for this clone. The rearrangement uses TRBV5-1 and TRBJ1-1; D is unclear. Trimming cost V 0 bases and J 4 bases, with 10 bases left between them. This CDR3 is built from 14 residues. Germline CDR1 is SGHRS and CDR2 is YFSETQ. The DNA for the CDR3 is TGCGCCAGCAGCTTGGGAGGGTACACCACTGAAGCTTTCTTT. Translated: CASSLGGYTTEAFF.

J is TRBJ1-4 and V is TRBV5-1, with D tentatively TRBD1 (6 bases). V dropped 4 bases and J dropped 0 bases, with 10 bases sitting between them. CDR3 size: 15 residues. Germline V gene sequence: CDR1 SGHRS, CDR2 YFSETQ. DNA for the CDR3: TGCGCCAGCAGCCAGGGGACAACAACTAATGAAAAACTGTTTTTT. Amino acids: CASSQGTTTNEKLFF.

The count of this clone is one. V gene TRBV28 combines with J gene TRBJ1-1, with 8 nucleotides matching TRBD1. The germline gives CDR1 MDHEN, CDR2 SYDVKM. The CDR3 has 13 amino acids. V lost 6 bases and J lost 6; bases outside the gene matches: 6. As DNA, the CDR3 is TGTGCCAGCAGGAAGACAGGGGTTGCTGAAGCTTTCTTT. This encodes CASRKTGVAEAFF.

The chain employs TRBV29-1 and TRBJ2-5; 9 nucleotides line up with TRBD2. CDR3 length: 13 amino acids. V trimming: 3 bases; J trimming: 5 bases; junction bases outside the gene matches: 4. Germline V gives CDR1 SQVTM, CDR2 ANQGSEA. DNA of the CDR3: TGCAGCGTTGAGACTAGCGGCTCGGAGACCCAGTACTTC. It codes for CSVETSGSETQYF.

This chain connects TRBV27 to TRBJ2-7; the D gene is possibly TRBD2 (6 bases). V was shortened by 4 bases and J by 4 bases, with 14 bases between the two germline ends. The CDR3 loop spans 14 amino acids. Per germline, CDR1 MNHEY and CDR2 SMNVEV (reference sequence). CDR3 in DNA: TGTGCCAGCAGTTCCCCCTGGGCGGGGTACGAGCAGTACTTC. It encodes CASSSPWAGYEQYF.

The chain has TRBV29-1 and TRBJ2-5; maybe TRBD1 (5 bases). Germline-derived CDR1 and CDR2 are SQVTM and ANQGSEA. The CDR3 spans 11 residues. The V gene lost 2 bases and the J gene lost 5 bases, with 6 bases spanning the gap. The chain's CDR3 is CSVEWGETQYF. The CDR3 bases are TGCAGCGTTGAATGGGGCGAGACCCAGTACTTC.

The rearrangement uses TRBV19 and TRBJ2-2, with 7 bases identical to TRBD2. Germline CDR1 LNHDA, CDR2 SQIVND (reference sequence). Trimming cost V 3 bases and J 6 bases; bases outside gene matches: 7. The CDR3 sequence is 15 residues long. CDR3 bases: TGTGCCAGTAGTATCGGCGGGAGAGACGCCGGGGAGCTGTTTTTT. This gives the protein CASSIGGRDAGELFF.

V is TRBV7-8 and J is TRBJ1-4, with 11 nucleotides matching TRBD1. Germline V gives CDR1 SGHVS, CDR2 FQNEAQ. The CDR3 loop spans 15 amino acids. V lost 5 bases to trimming and J lost 8 bases; unmatched junction nucleotides: 7. The CDR3 protein is CASSRGGTGGEKLFF. CDR3 DNA: TGTGCCAGCAGCCGAGGAGGGACAGGGGGAGAAAAACTGTTTTTT.

The V and J genes are TRBV10-3 and TRBJ2-7; D is uncertain. Trimming pared 4 bases from V and 6 bases from J, leaving 16 bases between. The CDR3 has 14 amino acids. CDR1 ENHRY and CDR2 SYGVKD come from the germline V gene. CDR3 amino acids: CAISASARRGEQYF. CDR3 sequence (DNA): TGTGCCATCAGTGCGAGTGCTAGGAGAGGCGAGCAGTACTTC.

The chain recombines TRBV15 with TRBJ2-1, with D possibly matching TRBD2 (5 bases). V lost 0 bases and J 4 bases, leaving 10 bases between the germline ends. The CDR3 is 15 residues long. The germline V gene has CDR1 LNHNV and CDR2 YYDKDF (reference sequence). CDR3 loop: CATSRESGEYNEQFF. The DNA for the CDR3 is TGTGCCACCAGCAGAGAATCCGGGGAGTACAATGAGCAGTTCTTC. Full variable domain (rest looked up from reference TRBV15 and TRBJ2-1): DAMVIQNPRYQVTQFGKPVTLSCSQTLNHNVMYWYQQKSSQAPKLLFHYYDKDFNNEADTPDNFQSRRPNTSFCFLDIRSPGLGDTAMYLCATSRESGEYNEQFFGPGTRLTVL.

The genes are TRBV5-1 and TRBJ1-1; 9 nucleotides line up with TRBD1. The germline V gene has CDR1 SGHRS and CDR2 YFSETQ. This CDR3 is 15 amino acids long. V shed 4 bases and J 0 bases; nucleotides not matched to a gene: 4. The CDR3 DNA follows: TGCGCCAGCAGCGCCGGACAGGGGATGAACACTGAAGCTTTCTTT. Translation: CASSAGQGMNTEAFF.

The chain carries TRBV6-5 and TRBJ1-4; D gene unclear. Looked up from germline, CDR1 is MNHEY and CDR2 is SVGAGI. CDR3 length equals 14 residues. V lost 6 bases to trimming and J lost 0 bases, with 8 bases between them. The CDR3 spells CASRRLTTNEKLFF. DNA of the CDR3: TGTGCCAGCAGGCGCCTTACAACTAATGAAAAACTGTTTTTT.